Listed below are T cell receptor beta chains from one sample, sequenced in a study of T cell changes during pregnancy in multiple sclerosis. Here immunoSEQ multiplex PCR was the method, and the copy in TCRdb shows in-frame clones only, minus some. The data contain about 23,000 clones, about 88% of them singletons. This sample comprised CD4+ T cells from peripheral blood mononuclear cells, obtained in the first trimester of pregnancy. The receptors here all came from a female donor in good health, enrolled as a control in a pregnancy study. CDR3s include the opening cysteine and the closing phenylalanine or tryptophan. Fields, in order: D gene, clone size, J gene, V gene, CDR3 protein, CDR3 DNA. The D gene is left open where the match is weak. Part of the rows lack a size; the others show once, few, many or a class for expanded clones.

>-|-|TRBJ1-2|TRBV7-2
CASSFRGGDGYTF
TGTGCCAGCAGCTTTCGGGGTGGCGATGGCTACACCTTC
>-|few|TRBJ2-7|TRBV9
CASSVGTLSSYEQYF
TGTGCCAGCAGCGTAGGGACATTGAGCTCCTACGAGCAGTACTTC
>-|-|TRBJ2-7|TRBV21-1
CASKIFGTGVNEQYF
TGTGCCAGCAAGATCTTCGGGACAGGGGTTAACGAGCAGTACTTC
>-|few|TRBJ1-2|TRBV5-1
CASSWRGGICGGYTF
TGCGCCAGCAGCTGGAGGGGGGGGATTTGTGGTGGCTACACCTTC
>TRBD1|once|TRBJ2-1|TRBV4-3
CASSQEKGTGTLDEQFF
TGCGCCAGCAGCCAAGAGAAAGGGACAGGGACCTTGGATGAGCAGTTCTTC
>TRBD1|-|TRBJ1-1|TRBV4-3
CASSQDRTGGTEAFF
TGCGCCAGCAGCCAAGATAGAACAGGGGGAACTGAAGCTTTCTTT
>TRBD2|-|TRBJ2-1|TRBV7-2
CASSLEVSGSVYNEQFF
TGTGCCAGCAGCTTAGAAGTTAGCGGGAGTGTTTACAATGAGCAGTTCTTC
>-|-|TRBJ1-4|TRBV19
CASSILGGEKLFF
TGTGCCAGTAGTATATTGGGGGGGGAAAAACTGTTTTTT
>TRBD1|-|TRBJ1-2|TRBV27
CASKRQGHGYTF
TGTGCCAGCAAGAGACAGGGTCATGGCTACACCTTC
>-|-|TRBJ2-3|TRBV9
CASSARGAGADTQYF
TGTGCCAGCAGCGCTCGGGGGGCCGGGGCAGATACGCAGTATTTT
>TRBD1|-|TRBJ1-3|TRBV2
CASSSTGGGGNTIYF
TGTGCCAGCAGTTCCACAGGGGGAGGTGGAAACACCATATATTTT
>TRBD1|-|TRBJ2-6|TRBV29-1
CSVETGGSGANVLTF
TGCAGCGTAGAGACAGGGGGCTCTGGGGCCAACGTCCTGACTTTC
>-|few|TRBJ1-1|TRBV18
CASSPLGGMNTEAFF
TGTGCCAGCTCACCACTTGGGGGGATGAACACTGAAGCTTTCTTT
>-|-|TRBJ2-1|TRBV6-5
CASRRGTTLYNEQFF
TGTGCCAGCAGAAGGGGGACAACCCTCTACAATGAGCAGTTCTTC
>-|-|TRBJ2-5|TRBV18
CASSPEFPETQYF
TGTGCCAGCTCACCGGAGTTTCCAGAGACCCAGTACTTC
>TRBD1|-|TRBJ1-3|TRBV18
CASSPPSRQGAFSGNTIYF
TGTGCCAGCTCACCACCTTCGCGACAGGGGGCTTTTTCAGGAAACACCATATATTTT
>-|few|TRBJ1-4|TRBV5-6
CASTILQRTNEKLFF
TGTGCCAGCACCATCCTACAGAGAACTAATGAAAAACTGTTTTTT
>-|-|TRBJ1-5|TRBV29-1
CSVEDSSNQPQHF
TGCAGCGTAGAGGACAGTAGCAATCAGCCCCAGCATTTT
>TRBD2|-|TRBJ2-3|TRBV11-2
CASSFLPAGGVGTQYF
TGTGCCAGCAGCTTTCTCCCAGCGGGAGGAGTTGGTACGCAGTATTTT
>TRBD2|-|TRBJ2-7|TRBV11-2
CASSPRGLAENEQYF
TGTGCCAGCAGCCCTCGCGGACTAGCGGAGAACGAGCAGTACTTC
>TRBD1|-|TRBJ2-7|TRBV5-1
CASATTGGAYEQYF
TGCGCCAGCGCAACGACAGGGGGCGCATACGAGCAGTACTTC
>-|once|TRBJ2-7|TRBV29-1
CSVEELSEQYF
TGCAGCGTTGAAGAACTATCCGAGCAGTACTTC
>-|-|TRBJ2-2|TRBV18
CASSPRQETGELFF
TGTGCCAGCTCACCACGACAGGAAACCGGGGAGCTGTTTTTT
>-|-|TRBJ2-7|TRBV7-9
CASSLGGMNYEQYF
TGTGCCAGCAGCTTAGGGGGCATGAACTACGAGCAGTACTTC
>-|-|TRBJ1-1|TRBV4-2
CASSQGGWGGGGNTEAFF
TGTGCCAGCAGCCAAGGGGGATGGGGCGGGGGCGGGAACACTGAAGCTTTCTTT
>TRBD2|-|TRBJ2-3|TRBV29-1
CSVGFAGGADTQYF
TGCAGCGTTGGGTTTGCGGGGGGGGCAGATACGCAGTATTTT
>TRBD1|-|TRBJ2-5|TRBV19
CASTSTGRETQYF
TGTGCCAGTACCTCGACAGGGCGGGAGACCCAGTACTTC